This T cell receptor beta chain was identified during a study of healthy donors' naive CD4 and CD8 T cells. TCR libraries were built from roughly 0.5 ug of total RNA by linear amplification. Authors' analysis steps: From about five healthy donors, 78,498 rearranged TCR alpha transcripts were sequenced. TCRdb redid the calling of the reads with MiXCR, one entry per CDR3 protein. What appears here as the V and J calls and clone size reflects TCRdb's work, not the paper's. The sample consists of approximately 200,000 distinct CDR3 sequences, 65% to 75% of them appearing once. V lost 6 bases to trimming and J lost 5 bases, with 18 bases between them. Germline CDR1 SGHRS, CDR2 YFSETQ. The CDR3 totals 14 residues. CD4+CD8-CD45RO-CD45RA+ cells were naive CD4+; CD8+CD4-CD45RA+CD27bright cells were naive CD8+.

V and J are TRBV5-1 and TRBJ2-7, with D maybe TRBD1 (7 bases). Material: naive CD4+ and CD8+ T cells sorted from blood, pooled from several donors. This receptor was identified in a pool of human donors in good health; the sample pools cells from several healthy donors. The DNA for the CDR3 is TGCGCCAGCAACAAGGGCACAGGGGAGGACGAGCAGTACTTC. The encoded protein is CASNKGTGEDEQYF.